This T cell receptor (beta chain) was captured in a study of shared clonotypes between healthy human individuals. Findings and caveats of the study: Investigators expected sequencing depth to affect clonotype sharing among donors. Rarefaction demonstrated incomplete sorted-subset sequencing despite large depth. A limitation of the genetic and exposure-history diversity represented arose from few donors.

Assay used: immunoSEQ multiplex PCR; TCRdb lists only in-frame clones, some missing. Among about 2.1 million clones listed, around 93% were seen once. Remarks on this clone: The antigen is unknown.

Selected positively for CCR7 and CD45RO-negative, naive CD8 cells excluded terminally differentiated effector memory CD45RA+ cells. Donors included only healthy HIV-negative adults lacking recent acute infections or vaccinations. The CDR3 sequence is 16 residues long. The junction had 3 bases not matched to a gene; V was cut back by 5 bases and J by 3 bases. CDR1 SGHAT and CDR2 FQNNGV come from the germline V gene. The receptor was isolated from a man aged 18-30 years in good health. Some clones in this sample may be carry-over from other donors' samples. The sample taken for sequencing was naive CD8+ T cells from PBMCs. The V gene is TRBV11-2, the J gene TRBJ2-1; 14 bases align to TRBD2. CDR3 sequence (DNA): TGTGCCAGCAGCCCGGGGACTAGCGGGAGCTACAATGAGCAGTTCTTC. The encoded protein is CASSPGTSGSYNEQFF.